The next 24 T cell receptor beta chains were all read from a single sample in a study of shared clonotypes between healthy human individuals. The protocol was immunoSEQ multiplex PCR, while the TCRdb copy is restricted to in-frame clones and leaves out a portion. The sample consists of 2 million to 2.5 million clones, less than 95% of them appearing once. The sample taken for sequencing was naive CD4+ T cells from PBMCs. Subset reported: CD45RA+ positively selected. The receptors derive from a man younger than 30 in good health. Some clones in this sample may be carry-over from other donors' samples.

The rearrangement uses TRBV27 and TRBJ2-1, with TRBD1 matching over 9 bases. J lost 7 bases, V lost 3 bases, and 4 bases had no gene match. Germline lookup yields CDR1 MNHEY and CDR2 SMNVEV (reference sequence). The CDR3 has 14 residues. DNA for the CDR3: TGTGCCAGCAGTTTTCAGGGACAGGGAAATGAGCAGTTCTTC. It codes for CASSFQGQGNEQFF.

The chain is built from TRBV7-9 and TRBJ1-3; 9 bases fit TRBD1. CDR1 is SEHNR, CDR2 FQNEAQ, per germline (reference sequence). The J segment lost 0 bases and the V segment lost 6 bases, leaving 6 bases of the junction unmatched. CDR3 size: 16 residues. In DNA, the CDR3 is TGTGCCAGCAGAGACCGGGACAGGGTCTCTGGAAACACCATATATTTT. It encodes CASRDRDRVSGNTIYF.

The V and J genes are TRBV7-2 and TRBJ2-7; the D is unclear. Trimming pared 5 bases from V and 2 bases from J, leaving 19 bases between. Germline CDR1 is SGHTA and CDR2 is FQGNSA. The CDR3 has 16 amino acids. CDR3 in DNA: TGTGCCAGCAGCCGCGACCAGGCTGCCCTCACCTACGAGCAGTACTTC. Its translation is CASSRDQAALTYEQYF. The full variable domain, with the rest looked up from reference TRBV7-2 and TRBJ2-7, is GAGVSQSPSNKVTEKGKDVELRCDPISGHTALYWYRQSLGQGLEFLIYFQGNSAPDKSGLPSDRFSAERTGGSVSTLTIQRTQQEDSAVYLCASSRDQAALTYEQYFGPGTRLTVT.

This chain joins TRBV25-1 and TRBJ2-5, with D perhaps assigned TRBD1 or TRBD2 (6 bases each). Trimming pared 7 bases from V and 4 bases from J, leaving 10 bases between. Germline V gene data show CDR1 as MGHDK and CDR2 as SYGVNS. The CDR3 is 12 residues long. Here the CDR3 reads CASKGGGETQYF. CDR3 coding DNA: TGTGCCAGCAAGGGGGGAGGAGAGACCCAGTACTTC.

This clone was detected only once. The J gene is TRBJ2-7, the V gene TRBV6-6; possibly TRBD1 for D (5 bases). The V gene lost 2 bases and the J gene lost 6 bases, with 8 bases spanning the gap. The CDR3 totals 12 residues. Looked up from germline, CDR1 is MNHNY and CDR2 is SVGAGI (reference sequence). The CDR3, as DNA: TGTGCCAGCAGTTACAGGGGCACCGAGCAGTACTTC. Amino acid sequence: CASSYRGTEQYF.

DNA for the CDR3: TGCGCCAGCAGTCGCCTTCGGACGTCCTACGAGCAGTACTTC. Translating gives CASSRLRTSYEQYF. This chain connects TRBV23-1 to TRBJ2-7; D call uncertain. TRBV23-1 is noted as an ORF with a role that remains uncertain. This CDR3 region has 14 residues. V gave up 4 bases and J gave up 1 base, with 11 bases separating them.

This clone was detected once. Other DNA sequences in this sample translate to the same CDR3. This rearrangement joins TRBV5-1 to TRBJ1-1, with 9 positions matching TRBD1. The CDR3 loop spans 14 amino acids. The V and J ends lost 1 base and 5 bases, in that order; junction bases with no gene match: 3. CDR1 is SGHRS and CDR2 is YFSETQ in the germline V gene. The CDR3 is CASSLTGGATEAFF. As DNA, the CDR3 is TGCGCCAGCAGCTTGACAGGGGGCGCGACTGAAGCTTTCTTT.

DNA for the CDR3: TGTGCCAGCAGCTTGTCTGGTCAGCACTCTGGAAACACCATATATTTT. Translated, it gives CASSLSGQHSGNTIYF. V gene TRBV5-6 combines with J gene TRBJ1-3; no clear D gene. CDR3 length equals 16 residues. The germline V and J ends were trimmed by 1 base and 0 bases, with 11 bases remaining between them. The V gene's germline CDR1 is SGHDT and CDR2 YYEEEE.

The V and J genes are TRBV29-1 and TRBJ1-2; a possible D gene is TRBD1 (5 bases). V dropped 4 bases and J dropped 5 bases, with 17 bases sitting between them. The CDR3 contains 14 residues. Germline V gene lookup returns CDR1 SQVTM and CDR2 ANQGSEA. In DNA form, the CDR3 reads TGCAGCGTTGTTGAGGGACCCTCGGGGTATGGCTACACCTTC. It yields the protein CSVVEGPSGYGYTF.

This chain links TRBV4-1 with TRBJ2-1; D remains ambiguous. V was clipped by 1 base and J by 15 bases, with 16 bases between them. Per the germline V gene, CDR1 is MGHRA and CDR2 is YSYEKL. This CDR3 region has 13 residues. This CDR3 reads CASSQGADGGRFF. The CDR3 DNA is TGCGCCAGCAGCCAAGGGGCGGACGGCGGCAGGTTCTTC.

The CDR3 sequence is CASSVRDTDQPQHF. CDR3 sequence (DNA): TGTGCCAGCAGTGTCCGGGACACGGATCAGCCCCAGCATTTT. The rearrangement joins TRBV6-1 to TRBJ1-5, with D possibly matching TRBD1 (6 bases). CDR3 length equals 14 residues. The V end was cut by 4 bases, the J end by 5 bases, with 12 bases between. In germline, CDR1 is MNHNS, CDR2 SASEGT.

The V gene is TRBV18, the J gene TRBJ1-1, with D tentatively TRBD1 (6 bases). Germline V gives CDR1 KGHSH, CDR2 LQKENI. This CDR3 spans 16 amino acids. The germline V and J ends were trimmed by 6 bases and 2 bases, with 19 bases remaining between them. CDR3 DNA sequence: TGTGCCAGCTCCCCAAGGATCCGGGACATCAACACTGAAGCTTTCTTT. Amino acids: CASSPRIRDINTEAFF.

CDR3 residues: CASSTYRAGELFF. The CDR3 region has the DNA TGTGCCAGTAGTACCTACAGGGCCGGGGAGCTGTTTTTT. The genes are TRBV19 and TRBJ2-2, with D perhaps TRBD1 (6 bases). Trimming took off 4 bases at V and 6 bases at J, with 9 bases between the two ends. The CDR3 extends over 13 amino acids. CDR1 and CDR2 (germline): LNHDA, SQIVND (reference sequence). Looking up the rest from reference TRBV19 and TRBJ2-2 gives the full variable domain: DGGITQSPKYLFRKEGQNVTLSCEQNLNHDAMYWYRQDPGQGLRLIYYSQIVNDFQKGDIAEGYSVSREKKESFPLTVTSAQKNPTAFYLCASSTYRAGELFFGEGSRLTVL.

As for this clone: Other DNA sequences within the sample encode an identical CDR3. The rearrangement joins TRBV18 to TRBJ2-2; TRBD2 agrees at 11 bases. Germline V lookup: CDR1 KGHSH, CDR2 LQKENI. CDR3 length: 16 residues. The ends lost 3 bases at V and 0 bases at J; junction bases unmatched: 0. The DNA for the CDR3 is TGTGCCAGCTCACCGACTAGCGGGGCGAACACCGGGGAGCTGTTTTTT. This sequence encodes CASSPTSGANTGELFF.

This rearrangement joins TRBV9 to TRBJ1-5, with D unclear. V lost 4 bases and J lost 0, with 11 bases in between. CDR3 length equals 15 residues. The germline V gene has CDR1 SGDLS and CDR2 YYNGEE. The CDR3 DNA is TGTGCCAGCAGCCGCGGACGGATTAGCAATCAGCCCCAGCATTTT. Amino acid sequence: CASSRGRISNQPQHF.

The J gene is TRBJ2-3, the V gene TRBV18, with 10 nucleotides matching TRBD2. There are 16 residues in the CDR3. V trimming: 4 bases; J trimming: 0 bases; junction bases outside the gene matches: 4. CDR1 and CDR2 from the germline V gene are KGHSH and LQKENI. CDR3 sequence (DNA): TGTGCCAGCTCACTCGGGACTAGCGTTAGCACAGATACGCAGTATTTT. It is translated as CASSLGTSVSTDTQYF. Full variable domain (missing parts from reference TRBV18 and TRBJ2-3): NAGVMQNPRHLVRRRGQEARLRCSPMKGHSHVYWYRQLPEEGLKFMVYLQKENIIDESGMPKERFSAEFPKEGPSILRIQQVVRGDSAAYFCASSLGTSVSTDTQYFGPGTRLTVL.

The chain recombines TRBV5-6 with TRBJ1-4, with a weak D call TRBD1 (5 bases). The V and J ends lost 3 bases and 5 bases respectively, with 17 bases between them. The germline gives CDR1 SGHDT, CDR2 YYEEEE. The CDR3 covers 16 residues. CDR3 residues: CASSSRVSGRNEKLFF. CDR3 DNA: TGTGCCAGCAGCTCCAGGGTCTCGGGGAGGAATGAAAAACTGTTTTTT.

As to this clone: The same CDR3 is also encoded by other DNA sequences in this sample. The J gene is TRBJ2-3, the V gene TRBV5-4; D is uncertain. V lost 4 bases, J lost 2 bases, and 8 bases lay in between. The CDR3 has 13 amino acids. From germline, CDR1 is SGHNT and CDR2 YYREEE (reference sequence). In nucleotides, the CDR3 is TGTGCCAGCAGCCCTGGTCCCACAGATACGCAGTATTTT. Translation: CASSPGPTDTQYF.

This chain uses TRBV6-5 with TRBJ2-3; D remains unclear. Trimming took 6 bases from V and 5 from J, leaving 12 bases between them. The CDR3 covers 13 residues. Germline assignment: CDR1 MNHEY and CDR2 SVGAGI. CDR3 sequence (DNA): TGTGCCAGCAGCCCTACCCTTGGAGATACGCAGTATTTT. It codes for CASSPTLGDTQYF.

The V gene is TRBV7-6, the J gene TRBJ1-2; D is ambiguous. V lost 5 bases and J 4 bases, leaving 11 bases between the germline ends. CDR1 is SGHVS and CDR2 is FNYEAQ in the germline V gene. The CDR3 is made up of 13 amino acids. This CDR3 is CASSPPAGYGYTF. The CDR3 region has the DNA TGTGCCAGCAGCCCCCCTGCCGGCTATGGCTACACCTTC.

The chain combines TRBV5-5 with TRBJ1-2; TRBD1 agrees at 12 bases. V was clipped by 4 bases and J by 6 bases; unmatched bases: 10. This CDR3 has 16 amino acids. Germline V lookup: CDR1 SGHKS, CDR2 YYEKEE (reference sequence). The CDR3 DNA follows: TGTGCCAGCAGCCCGGGACAGGGGGCGCTGGGCGATGGCTACACCTTC. This encodes CASSPGQGALGDGYTF. The variable domain in full, completed from reference TRBV5-5 and TRBJ1-2, reads DAGVTQSPTHLIKTRGQQVTLRCSPISGHKSVSWYQQVLGQGPQFIFQYYEKEERGRGNFPDRFSARQFPNYSSELNVNALLLGDSALYLCASSPGQGALGDGYTFGSGTRLTVV.

The genes are TRBV7-3 and TRBJ2-3, with 7 bases matching TRBD2. The CDR3 contains 14 residues. Germline V CDR1 and CDR2: SGHTA, FQGTGA. The V segment lost 7 bases and the J segment 3 bases; nucleotides outside the gene matches: 7. The CDR3 DNA is TGTGCCAGCAAGGCGGGAGCTGTAACAGATACGCAGTATTTT. Encoded protein: CASKAGAVTDTQYF.

V and J are TRBV27 and TRBJ2-3; 10 bases are a match to TRBD2. V trimming: 4 bases; J trimming: 0 bases; junction bases outside the gene matches: 4. This CDR3 is built from 16 residues. Germline lookup yields CDR1 MNHEY and CDR2 SMNVEV (reference sequence). CDR3 sequence reads: CASSSLGLASTDTQYF. As DNA, the CDR3 is TGTGCCAGCAGTTCCTTGGGACTAGCGAGCACAGATACGCAGTATTTT.

This rearrangement joins TRBV13 to TRBJ2-7; TRBD2 might be the D (6 bases). CDR3 size: 15 residues. The V end lost 7 bases, the J end lost 2 bases, and 18 bases lay between the germline ends. Germline lookup yields CDR1 PRHDT and CDR2 FYEKMQ (reference sequence). The CDR3 nucleotides are TGTGCCAGCATTAGATTGGCCGGAGGGACCTACGAGCAGTACTTC. Its translation: CASIRLAGGTYEQYF.